A single sample gave rise to the 2 T cell receptor beta chains below, sequenced in a study of T cell responses to AZD1222 COVID-19 vaccine (dated by TCRdb to the early 2020s). Library generation was performed with the immunoSEQ multiplex PCR assay. TCRdb mirrors the immuneACCESS table, restricted to in-frame sequences. Some clones are absent from its copies; in checked studies, under half trace to an unresolved V gene, and the reason for the others is unknown. Across this sample there are some 100,000 clones, with about 89% seen only once. Together, the top ten hold around 17% of the sample. Taken with the paper, the label for time point translates to: baseline before first vaccination. The input for sequencing was peripheral blood, taken on day 0 of AZD1222 vaccination. These receptors all come from an adult in good health.

This clone has just a few counts. The chain recombines TRBV7-9 with TRBJ1-2, with D possibly TRBD1 on 6 matching bases. The germline gives CDR1 SEHNR, CDR2 FQNEAQ (reference sequence). V shed 7 bases and J shed 1 base, with 10 bases lying between them. The CDR3 loop spans 13 amino acids. CDR3 DNA sequence: TGTGCCAGCATCCCACAGGGTAACTATGGCTACACCTTC. It yields the protein CASIPQGNYGYTF. The full variable domain, rest sourced from reference TRBV7-9 and TRBJ1-2, is DTGVSQNPRHKITKRGQNVTFRCDPISEHNRLYWYRQTLGQGPEFLTYFQNEAQLEKSRLLSDRFSAERPKGSFSTLEIQRTEQGDSAMYLCASIPQGNYGYTFGSGTRLTVV.

This sequence joins TRBV15 and TRBJ2-7, with 8 bases identical to TRBD1. Germline-derived CDR1 and CDR2 are LNHNV and YYDKDF (reference sequence). V was pared by 3 bases and J by 0 bases, with 1 base of the junction left unmatched. The CDR3 runs to 14 residues. The CDR3 sequence: CATSSDRGSYEQYF. For the CDR3, the DNA is TGTGCCACCAGCAGCGACAGGGGCTCCTACGAGCAGTACTTC.